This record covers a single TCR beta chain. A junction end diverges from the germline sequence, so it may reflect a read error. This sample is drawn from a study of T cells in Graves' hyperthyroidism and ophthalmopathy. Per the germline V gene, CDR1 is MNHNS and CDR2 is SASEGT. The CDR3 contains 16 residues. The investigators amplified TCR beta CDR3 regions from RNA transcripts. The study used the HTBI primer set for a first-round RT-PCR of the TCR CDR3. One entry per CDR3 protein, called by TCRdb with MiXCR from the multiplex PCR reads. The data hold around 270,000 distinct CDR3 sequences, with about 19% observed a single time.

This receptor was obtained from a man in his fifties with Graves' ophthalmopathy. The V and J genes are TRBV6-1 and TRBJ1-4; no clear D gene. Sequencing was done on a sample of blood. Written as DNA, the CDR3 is TGTGCCAGCAGTGAAGGATGGGCTGCAACTAATGAAAAACCGTTTTTT. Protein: CASSEGWAATNEKPFF.